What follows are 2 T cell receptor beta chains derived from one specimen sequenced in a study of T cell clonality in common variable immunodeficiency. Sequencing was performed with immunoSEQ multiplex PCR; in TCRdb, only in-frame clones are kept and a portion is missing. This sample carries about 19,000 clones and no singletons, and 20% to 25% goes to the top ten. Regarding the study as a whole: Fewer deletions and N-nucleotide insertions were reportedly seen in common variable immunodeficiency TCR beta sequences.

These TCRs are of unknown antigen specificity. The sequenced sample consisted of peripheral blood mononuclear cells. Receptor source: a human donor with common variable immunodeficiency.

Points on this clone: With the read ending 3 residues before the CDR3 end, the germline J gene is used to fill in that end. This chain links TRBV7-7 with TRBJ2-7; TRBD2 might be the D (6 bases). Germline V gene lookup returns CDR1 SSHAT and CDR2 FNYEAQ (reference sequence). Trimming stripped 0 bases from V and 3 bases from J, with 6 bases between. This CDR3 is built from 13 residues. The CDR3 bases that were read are TGTGCCAGCAGCTTAGCGCGGGACTACGAG. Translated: CASSLARDYE. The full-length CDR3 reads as CASSLARDYEQYF.

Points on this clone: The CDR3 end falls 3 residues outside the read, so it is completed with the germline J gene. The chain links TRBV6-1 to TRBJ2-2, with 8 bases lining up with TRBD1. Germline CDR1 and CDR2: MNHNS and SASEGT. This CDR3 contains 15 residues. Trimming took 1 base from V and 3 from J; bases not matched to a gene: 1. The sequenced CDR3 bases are TGTGCCAGCAGTGAAGGGACAGGGTACACCGGGGAG. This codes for CASSEGTGYTGE. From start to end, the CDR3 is CASSEGTGYTGELFF.